This TCR beta chain was identified in a study of T cells in Graves' hyperthyroidism and ophthalmopathy. Researchers took RNA transcripts and amplified the TCR beta CDR3 regions from them. RT-PCR in the first round (using the HTBI primer set) targeted the TCR CDR3. Using its own MiXCR run on the multiplex PCR reads, TCRdb lists one record per CDR3 protein. The sample shows hundreds of thousands of distinct CDR3 sequences, 15% to 20% of them seen only once. This clonotype was seen only once. Its cognate antigen is unknown. The CDR3 end shows no conserved phenylalanine or tryptophan, and so a read error is likely. The definition of stable Graves' hyperthyroidism was no ophthalmopathy progression within 18 months. Fresh 10 ml peripheral blood yielded PBMCs. Study-wide results and limits: Among clonotypes expanded in thyroid above 0.001, most were also found in blood.

This CDR3 is built from 17 residues. In germline, CDR1 is LGHDT, CDR2 YNNKEL (reference sequence). The sample taken for sequencing was blood. The TCR comes from a woman between 25 and 40 years old with Graves' hyperthyroidism. The chain joins TRBV3-1 to TRBJ2-3, with 7 bases matching TRBD1. This CDR3 is CASSQGSGTANTDRQYV. The DNA of the CDR3 is TGTGCCAGCAGCCAAGGGTCTGGGACAGCTAACACAGATAGGCAGTATGTT.